The 20 T cell receptor beta chains reported below all come from one sample, sequenced in a study of blood T cell repertoires in COVID-19. Sequencing was performed with immunoSEQ multiplex PCR; in TCRdb, only in-frame clones are kept and a portion is missing. Here the sample spans tens of thousands of clones, roughly 82% being singletons. Material for sequencing was peripheral blood. Receptors were obtained from a man older than 75 with acute or convalescent COVID-19.

CDR3 sequence (DNA): TGTGCCAGCAGCTATAGCGGGGGGGCGATGACAGATACGCAGTATTTT. It is translated as CASSYSGGAMTDTQYF. The V and J genes are TRBV7-2 and TRBJ2-3; TRBD2 matches at 11 bases. This CDR3 region has 16 residues. In germline, CDR1 is SGHTA, CDR2 FQGNSA. The ends lost 4 bases at V and 3 bases at J; junction bases unmatched: 6.

This clone was counted a few times. The chain couples TRBV7-9 to TRBJ2-2; 11 bases fit TRBD2. CDR3 length equals 16 residues. CDR1 and CDR2 from the germline V gene are SEHNR and FQNEAQ (reference sequence). V lost 5 bases and J lost 4; bases outside the gene matches: 6. CDR3 region: CASSLSGGAPTGELFF. The CDR3 nucleotides read TGTGCCAGCAGCCTTAGCGGGGGGGCCCCCACCGGGGAGCTGTTTTTT.

The CDR3 DNA reads as TGTGCCAGCAGCTTAGATGGCAGGGCCTGGGAAAAACTGTTTTTT. It yields the protein CASSLDGRAWEKLFF. This sequence joins TRBV11-2 and TRBJ1-4; the D gene is possibly TRBD1 (5 bases). V lost 0 bases, J lost 8 bases, and 13 bases lay in between. Germline CDR1 SGHAT, CDR2 FQNNGV. This CDR3 is built from 15 residues.

On this clone itself: Mismatch with germline at one junction end may stem from a read error. The chain joins TRBV19 to TRBJ1-5; the D gene is possibly TRBD1 (6 bases). The CDR3 contains 15 residues. Looked up from germline, CDR1 is LNHDA and CDR2 is SQIVND (reference sequence). The CDR3, as DNA: TGTGCCAGTCGTATAACAGGGTCGTCGGATCAGCCCCAGCATTTT. Its translation is CASRITGSSDQPQHF. Full variable domain (rest looked up from reference TRBV19 and TRBJ1-5): DGGITQSPKYLFRKEGQNVTLSCEQNLNHDAMYWYRQDPGQGLRLIYYSQIVNDFQKGDIAEGYSVSREKKESFPLTVTSAQKNPTAFYLCASRITGSSDQPQHFGDGTRLSIL.

The chain recombines TRBV5-4 with TRBJ2-5; 10 bases line up with TRBD2. V lost 5 bases to trimming and J lost 5 bases; unmatched junction nucleotides: 9. In germline, CDR1 is SGHNT, CDR2 YYREEE (reference sequence). This CDR3 region has 15 residues. DNA of the CDR3: TGTGCCAGCAGACCTAGCGGGGGACGCGGGGAGACCCAGTACTTC. It yields the protein CASRPSGGRGETQYF.

The chain couples TRBV5-4 to TRBJ1-2, with unresolved D. The CDR3 totals 14 residues. Looked up from germline, CDR1 is SGHNT and CDR2 is YYREEE (reference sequence). Trimming shortened V by 0 bases and J by 4 bases, and 10 bases separated the two germline ends. CDR3 coding DNA: TGTGCCAGCAGCTTGGAAAACAGATTCTATGGCTACACCTTC. It specifies CASSLENRFYGYTF.

This clone occurred a few times. V is TRBV6-5 and J is TRBJ2-3, with unresolved D. The CDR3 has 12 amino acids. Germline V lookup: CDR1 MNHEY, CDR2 SVGAGI. Trimming removed 5 bases at V and 6 bases at J, with 9 bases between. CDR3 residues: CASSPTGDTQYF. The CDR3 DNA follows: TGTGCCAGCAGTCCTACGGGTGATACGCAGTATTTT.

The genes are TRBV5-4 and TRBJ2-1, with a tentative D call TRBD2 (5 bases). CDR1 and CDR2 (germline): SGHNT, YYREEE (reference sequence). The CDR3 has 13 residues. V lost 0 bases and J lost 8, with 9 bases in between. Here the CDR3 reads CASSLEGVDEQFF. The DNA of the CDR3 is TGTGCCAGCAGCTTGGAGGGAGTGGATGAGCAGTTCTTC.

This clone occurred once. The chain employs TRBV29-1 and TRBJ2-1; TRBD2 matches 9 bases. From germline, CDR1 is SQVTM and CDR2 ANQGSEA. This CDR3 region has 13 residues. The trim removed 5 bases at V and 9 bases at J, leaving 8 bases unmatched. The CDR3 sequence: CSVRNRTSAEQFF. CDR3 bases: TGCAGCGTTCGGAACAGGACTAGCGCTGAGCAGTTCTTC.

The chain couples TRBV3-1 (or the pseudogene TRBV3-2) to TRBJ1-2; a weak D match, TRBD1 (5 bases). CDR3 length: 12 residues. The germline V gene encodes CDR1 LGHDT and CDR2 YNNKEL (reference sequence). Trimming stripped 8 bases from V and 5 bases from J, with 12 bases between. The CDR3: CASGERGYGYTF. For the CDR3, the DNA is TGTGCCAGCGGCGAACGGGGGTATGGCTACACCTTC.

The chain is built from TRBV9 and TRBJ2-1; 7 bases align to TRBD2. Germline CDR1 is SGDLS and CDR2 is YYNGEE. The CDR3 is 16 residues long. V lost 3 bases and J lost 8; bases outside the gene matches: 14. The CDR3 DNA follows: TGTGCCAGCAGCGGATTCACCGCGGGGGAGTCCGATGAGCAGTTCTTC. Protein: CASSGFTAGESDEQFF.

The chain couples TRBV6-5 to TRBJ2-7, with 7 bases that match TRBD1. V shed 6 bases and J 4 bases; nucleotides not matched to a gene: 12. CDR1 is MNHEY and CDR2 is SVGAGI in the germline V gene. The CDR3 extends over 15 amino acids. The CDR3 DNA is TGTGCCAGCAGCGGTCTCAGGGGACAGCCTTACGAGCAGTACTTC. Its protein is CASSGLRGQPYEQYF.

The rearrangement links TRBV6-5 to TRBJ1-1; 7 bases match TRBD1. This CDR3 is built from 13 residues. V was pared by 6 bases and J by 3 bases, with 4 bases of the junction left unmatched. CDR1 is MNHEY, CDR2 SVGAGI, per germline. CDR3 in DNA: TGTGCCAGCAGGACAGGGCTAGACACTGAAGCTTTCTTT. This sequence encodes CASRTGLDTEAFF.

This chain joins TRBV19 and TRBJ2-1, with 11 bases lining up with TRBD2. The germline V gene has CDR1 LNHDA and CDR2 SQIVND (reference sequence). This CDR3 has 17 amino acids. V shed 4 bases and J 2 bases; nucleotides not matched to a gene: 7. This CDR3 is CASSRSPSGGTYNEQFF. Here the CDR3 DNA reads TGTGCCAGTAGTAGATCACCTAGCGGGGGGACCTACAATGAGCAGTTCTTC.

This clone was seen a handful of times. This chain uses TRBV11-2 with TRBJ1-2; D unresolved. Trimming took off 1 base at V and 3 bases at J, with 18 bases between the two ends. Germline values: CDR1 SGHAT, CDR2 FQNNGV. The length of the CDR3 is 17 residues. The CDR3 region has the DNA TGTGCCAGCAGCTTAGCATTCCGACGCTACAGAGACTATGGCTACACCTTC. Amino acid sequence: CASSLAFRRYRDYGYTF. The whole variable domain, remainder taken from reference TRBV11-2 and TRBJ1-2, is EAGVAQSPRYKIIEKRQSVAFWCNPISGHATLYWYQQILGQGPKLLIQFQNNGVVDDSQLPKDRFSAERLKGVDSTLKIQPAKLEDSAVYLCASSLAFRRYRDYGYTFGSGTRLTVV.

The chain links TRBV13 to TRBJ1-6; D possibly corresponds to TRBD1 (5 bases). The germline CDR1 and CDR2 sequences are PRHDT and FYEKMQ (reference sequence). CDR3 length: 15 amino acids. Trimming shortened V by 2 bases and J by 3 bases, and 8 bases separated the two germline ends. The CDR3 here is CASSLSGGYNSPLHF. The DNA for the CDR3 is TGTGCCAGCAGCTTAAGCGGGGGCTATAATTCACCCCTCCACTTT. Variable domain in full (rest from reference TRBV13 and TRBJ1-6): AAGVIQSPRHLIKEKRETATLKCYPIPRHDTVYWYQQGPGQDPQFLISFYEKMQSDKGSIPDRFSAQQFSDYHSELNMSSLELGDSALYFCASSLSGGYNSPLHFGNGTRLTVT.

The J gene is TRBJ1-3, the V gene TRBV30; a weak D match, TRBD1 (6 bases). The CDR3 contains 14 residues. Trimming pared 5 bases from V and 0 bases from J, leaving 11 bases between. CDR1 and CDR2 (germline): GTSNPN, SVGIG (reference sequence). In DNA, the CDR3 is TGTGCCTGGCGAACAGGGAACTCTGGAAACACCATATATTTT. It translates to CAWRTGNSGNTIYF.

The chain links TRBV4-1 to TRBJ2-7; D call uncertain. Germline V gene sequence: CDR1 MGHRA, CDR2 YSYEKL. CDR3 length: 14 residues. V was cut by 2 bases and J by 2 bases, with 10 bases left in between. The CDR3 loop reads CASSQSPQTYEQYF. The CDR3 DNA follows: TGCGCCAGCAGCCAATCCCCACAGACCTACGAGCAGTACTTC.

V and J are TRBV19 and TRBJ2-5, with unresolved D. This CDR3 has 15 residues. The V end was cut by 4 bases, the J end by 1 base, with 13 bases between. Germline values: CDR1 LNHDA, CDR2 SQIVND (reference sequence). The CDR3 DNA sequence: TGTGCCAGTAGTACCCCCCTGGGCGCCCAAGAGACCCAGTACTTC. Its protein product is CASSTPLGAQETQYF.

This clone was observed once. The chain has TRBV2 and TRBJ1-5; weak D call: TRBD1 (6 bases). Germline lookup yields CDR1 SNHLY and CDR2 FYNNEI. With 3 bases removed from V and 5 bases from J, the gap between germline ends came to 11 bases. This CDR3 contains 14 residues. The CDR3 DNA sequence: TGTGCCAGCAGTGATTGGACAGAAGATCAGCCCCAGCATTTT. Amino acids: CASSDWTEDQPQHF.